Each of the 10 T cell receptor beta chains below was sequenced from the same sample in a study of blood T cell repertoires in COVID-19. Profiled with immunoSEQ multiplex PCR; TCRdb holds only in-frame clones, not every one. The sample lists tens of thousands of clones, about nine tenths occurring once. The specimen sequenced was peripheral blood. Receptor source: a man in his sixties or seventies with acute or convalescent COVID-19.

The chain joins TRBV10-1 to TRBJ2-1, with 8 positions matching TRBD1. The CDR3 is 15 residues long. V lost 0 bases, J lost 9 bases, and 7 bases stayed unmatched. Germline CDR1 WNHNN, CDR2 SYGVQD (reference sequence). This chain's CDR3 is CASSESGQGAREQFF. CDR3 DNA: TGCGCCAGCAGTGAGTCTGGGCAGGGGGCACGTGAGCAGTTCTTC.

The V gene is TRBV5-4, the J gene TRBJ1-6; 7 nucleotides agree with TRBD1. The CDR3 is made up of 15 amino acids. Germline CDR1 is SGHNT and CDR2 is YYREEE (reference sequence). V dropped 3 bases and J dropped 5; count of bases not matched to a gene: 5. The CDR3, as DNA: TGTGCCAGCAGCTCAGACAGGGTGGATAATTCACCCCTCCACTTT. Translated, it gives CASSSDRVDNSPLHF.

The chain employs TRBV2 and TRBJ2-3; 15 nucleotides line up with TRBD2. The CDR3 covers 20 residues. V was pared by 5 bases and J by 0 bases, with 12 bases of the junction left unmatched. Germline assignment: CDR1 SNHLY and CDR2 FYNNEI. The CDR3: CASSTHQGTSGGPSTDTQYF. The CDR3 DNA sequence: TGTGCCAGCAGTACGCACCAAGGGACTAGCGGGGGGCCCAGCACAGATACGCAGTATTTT.

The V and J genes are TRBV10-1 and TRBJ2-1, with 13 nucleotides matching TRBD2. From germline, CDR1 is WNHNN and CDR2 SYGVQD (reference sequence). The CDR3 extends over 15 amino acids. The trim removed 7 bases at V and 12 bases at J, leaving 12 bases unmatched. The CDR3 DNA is TGCGCCAGCACCGGCTCCGGACTAGCGGGAGAGGGGCAGTTCTTC. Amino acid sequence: CASTGSGLAGEGQFF.

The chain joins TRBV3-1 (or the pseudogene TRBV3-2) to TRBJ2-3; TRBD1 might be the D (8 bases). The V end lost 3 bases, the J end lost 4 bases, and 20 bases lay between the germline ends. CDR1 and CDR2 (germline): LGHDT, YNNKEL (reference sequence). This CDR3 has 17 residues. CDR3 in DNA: TGTGCCAGCAGCCATTATTTACGACAGGGGAGGGCAGATACGCAGTATTTT. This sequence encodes CASSHYLRQGRADTQYF.

The CDR3 here is CASSFRPRGQDEQFF. CDR3 bases: TGTGCCAGCAGCTTCCGTCCGCGGGGACAGGATGAGCAGTTCTTC. The rearrangement links TRBV7-2 to TRBJ2-1, with TRBD1 matching 8 bases. Germline trimming cut 3 bases from V and 8 bases from J; bases unmatched to any gene: 9. The CDR3 runs 15 residues. Germline V gene data show CDR1 as SGHTA and CDR2 as FQGNSA.

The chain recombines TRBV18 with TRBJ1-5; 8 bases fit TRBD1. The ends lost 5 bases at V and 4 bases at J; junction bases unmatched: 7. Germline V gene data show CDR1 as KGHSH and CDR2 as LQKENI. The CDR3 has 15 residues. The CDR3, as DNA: TGTGCCAGCTCAGAGACAGGGGCCCTGAATCAGCCCCAGCATTTT. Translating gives CASSETGALNQPQHF.

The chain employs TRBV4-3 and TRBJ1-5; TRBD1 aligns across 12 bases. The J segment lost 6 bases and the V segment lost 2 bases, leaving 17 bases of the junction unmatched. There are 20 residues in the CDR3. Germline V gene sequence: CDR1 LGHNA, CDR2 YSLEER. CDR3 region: CASSQRPKFTGTGGCQPQHF. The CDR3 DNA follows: TGCGCCAGCAGCCAACGCCCTAAGTTTACCGGGACAGGGGGCTGTCAGCCCCAGCATTTT.

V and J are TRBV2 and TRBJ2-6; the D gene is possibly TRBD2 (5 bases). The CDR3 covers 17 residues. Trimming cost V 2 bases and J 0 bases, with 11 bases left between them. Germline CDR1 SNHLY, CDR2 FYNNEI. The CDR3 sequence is CASSESSGVSGANVLTF. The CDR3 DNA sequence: TGTGCCAGCAGTGAATCGTCCGGGGTCTCTGGGGCCAACGTCCTGACTTTC.

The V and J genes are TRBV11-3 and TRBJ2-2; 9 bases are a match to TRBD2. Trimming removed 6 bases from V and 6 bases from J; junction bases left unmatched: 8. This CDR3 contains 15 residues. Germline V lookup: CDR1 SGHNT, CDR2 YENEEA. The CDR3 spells CASSPGTSIAGELFF. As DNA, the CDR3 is TGTGCCAGCAGTCCCGGGACTAGCATCGCCGGGGAGCTGTTTTTT.